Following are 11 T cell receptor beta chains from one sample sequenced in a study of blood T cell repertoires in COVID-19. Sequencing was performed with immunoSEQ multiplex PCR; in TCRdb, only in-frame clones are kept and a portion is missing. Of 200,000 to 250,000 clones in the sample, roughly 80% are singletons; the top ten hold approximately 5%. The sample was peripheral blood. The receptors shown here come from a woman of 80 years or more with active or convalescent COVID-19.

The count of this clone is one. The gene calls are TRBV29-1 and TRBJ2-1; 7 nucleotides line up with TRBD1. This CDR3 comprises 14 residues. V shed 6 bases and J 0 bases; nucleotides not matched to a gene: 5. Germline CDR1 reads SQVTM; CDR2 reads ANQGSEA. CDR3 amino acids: CSVQGRSSYNEQFF. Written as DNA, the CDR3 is TGCAGCGTACAGGGGCGAAGCTCCTACAATGAGCAGTTCTTC.

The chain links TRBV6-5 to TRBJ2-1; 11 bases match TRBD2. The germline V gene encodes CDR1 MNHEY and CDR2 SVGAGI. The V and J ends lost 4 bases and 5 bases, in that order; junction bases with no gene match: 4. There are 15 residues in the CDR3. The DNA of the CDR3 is TGTGCCAGCAGTTCCCTAGCGGGAGGTAACAATGAGCAGTTCTTC. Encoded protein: CASSSLAGGNNEQFF.

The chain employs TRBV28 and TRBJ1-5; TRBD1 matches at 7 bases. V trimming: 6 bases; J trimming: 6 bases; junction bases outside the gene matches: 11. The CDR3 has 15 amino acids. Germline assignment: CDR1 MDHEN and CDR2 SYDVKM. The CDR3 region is CASSLPTGAGQPQHF. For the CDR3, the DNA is TGTGCCAGCAGCCTTCCCACAGGGGCGGGTCAGCCCCAGCATTTT.

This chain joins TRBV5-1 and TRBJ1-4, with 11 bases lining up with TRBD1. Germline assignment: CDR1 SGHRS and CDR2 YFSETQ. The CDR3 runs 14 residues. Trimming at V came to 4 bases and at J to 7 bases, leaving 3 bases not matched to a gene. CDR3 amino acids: CASSPGTGGEKLFF. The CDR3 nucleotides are TGCGCCAGCAGCCCCGGGACAGGGGGTGAAAAACTGTTTTTT.

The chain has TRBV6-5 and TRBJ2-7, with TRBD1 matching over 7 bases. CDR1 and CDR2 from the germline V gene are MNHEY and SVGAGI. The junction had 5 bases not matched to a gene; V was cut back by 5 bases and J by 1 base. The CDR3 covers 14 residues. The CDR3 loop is CASSTRQGSYEQYF. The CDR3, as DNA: TGTGCCAGCAGTACCAGACAGGGATCCTACGAGCAGTACTTC.

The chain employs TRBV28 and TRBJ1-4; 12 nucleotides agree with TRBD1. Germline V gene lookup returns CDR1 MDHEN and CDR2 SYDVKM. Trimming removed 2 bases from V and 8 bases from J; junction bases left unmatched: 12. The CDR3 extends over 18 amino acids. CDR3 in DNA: TGTGCCAGCAGTTTAATGGGGACAGGGGGCGTTCAGGGGGAAAAACTGTTTTTT. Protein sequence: CASSLMGTGGVQGEKLFF.

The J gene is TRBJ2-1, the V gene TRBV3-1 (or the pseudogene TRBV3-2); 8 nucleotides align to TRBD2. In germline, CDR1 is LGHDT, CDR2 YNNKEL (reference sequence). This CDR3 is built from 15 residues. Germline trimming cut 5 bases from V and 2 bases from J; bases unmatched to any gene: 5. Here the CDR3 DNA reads TGTGCCAGCAGCGCGAGCGGGGGAGCCTACAATGAGCAGTTCTTC. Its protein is CASSASGGAYNEQFF.

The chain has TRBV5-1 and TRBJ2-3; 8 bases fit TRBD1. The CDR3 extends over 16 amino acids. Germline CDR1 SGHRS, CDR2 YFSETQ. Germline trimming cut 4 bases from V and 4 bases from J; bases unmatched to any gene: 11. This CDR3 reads CASSPRGTGRADTQYF. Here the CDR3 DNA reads TGCGCCAGCAGCCCCCGGGGGACAGGTCGGGCAGATACGCAGTATTTT. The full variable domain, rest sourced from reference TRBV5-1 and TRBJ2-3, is KAGVTQTPRYLIKTRGQQVTLSCSPISGHRSVSWYQQTPGQGLQFLFEYFSETQRNKGNFPGRFSGRQFSNSRSEMNVSTLELGDSALYLCASSPRGTGRADTQYFGPGTRLTVL.

As DNA, the CDR3 is TGTGCCAGTGGCCGGGACAGGGAGGCGGATACGCAGTATTTT. Encoded protein: CASGRDREADTQYF. This chain links TRBV6-5 with TRBJ2-3; TRBD1 matches 9 bases. Germline CDR1 reads MNHEY; CDR2 reads SVGAGI. The junction had 10 bases not matched to a gene; V was cut back by 9 bases and J by 6 bases. The CDR3 contains 14 residues.

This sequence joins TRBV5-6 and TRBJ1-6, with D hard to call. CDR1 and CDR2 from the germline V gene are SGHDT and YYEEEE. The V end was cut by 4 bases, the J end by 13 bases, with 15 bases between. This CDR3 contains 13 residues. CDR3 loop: CASSRHTKVPLHF. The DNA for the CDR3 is TGTGCCAGCAGCCGACACACGAAGGTGCCCCTCCACTTT.

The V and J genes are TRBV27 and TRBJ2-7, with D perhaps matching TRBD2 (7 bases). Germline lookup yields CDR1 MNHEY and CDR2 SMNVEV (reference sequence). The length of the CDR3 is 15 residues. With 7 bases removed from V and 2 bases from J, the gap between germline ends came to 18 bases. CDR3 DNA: TGTGCCAGCACCCCAATCGGGGGGCAAGCCTACGAGCAGTACTTC. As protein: CASTPIGGQAYEQYF.